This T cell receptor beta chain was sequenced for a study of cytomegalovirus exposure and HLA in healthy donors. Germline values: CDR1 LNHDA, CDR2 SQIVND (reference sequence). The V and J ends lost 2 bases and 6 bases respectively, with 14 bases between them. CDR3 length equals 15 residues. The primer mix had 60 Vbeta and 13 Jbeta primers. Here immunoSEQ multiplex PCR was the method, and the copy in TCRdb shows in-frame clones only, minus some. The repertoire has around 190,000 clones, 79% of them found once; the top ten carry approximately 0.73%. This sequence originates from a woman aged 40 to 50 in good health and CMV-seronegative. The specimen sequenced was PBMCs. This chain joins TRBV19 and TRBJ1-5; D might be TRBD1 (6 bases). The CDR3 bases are TGTGCCAGTAGTATAACGGGCAGGGGTCTTCAGCCCCAGCATTTT. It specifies CASSITGRGLQPQHF.